This TCR beta chain was found in a study of blood T cells in healthy people across ages. About the study: Every two T cells gave about one barcoded beta molecule via template switching. Study-wide points: Roughly linearly, TCR beta diversity per million T cells fell as age increased. Both higher diversity and more naive CD4+ cells marked long-lived donors when set against aged donors.

As for this clonotype: Its antigen remains unknown.

The second PCR ran about 6 to 11 cycles with a sample-barcoded 5' primer and J-beta primers. TCRdb recomputed calls from the 5' RACE reads with MiXCR, one row per CDR3 protein. This sample has about 1.8 million distinct CDR3 sequences, with 49% found just once. Each sample yielded at least 6 million isolated PBMCs. This CDR3 spans 16 amino acids. The chain recombines TRBV21-1 with TRBJ2-1; TRBD2, the table's D call, was not compared with the DNA. TRBV21-1 is a listed pseudogene. The TCR comes from a woman in her 40s in good health. Sequenced input: blood. In DNA, the CDR3 is TGTGCCAGCAGCGGACCTTGGAGGGGCCGGAGAGAGACCCAGTTCTTC. Residues: CASSGPWRGRRETQFF.